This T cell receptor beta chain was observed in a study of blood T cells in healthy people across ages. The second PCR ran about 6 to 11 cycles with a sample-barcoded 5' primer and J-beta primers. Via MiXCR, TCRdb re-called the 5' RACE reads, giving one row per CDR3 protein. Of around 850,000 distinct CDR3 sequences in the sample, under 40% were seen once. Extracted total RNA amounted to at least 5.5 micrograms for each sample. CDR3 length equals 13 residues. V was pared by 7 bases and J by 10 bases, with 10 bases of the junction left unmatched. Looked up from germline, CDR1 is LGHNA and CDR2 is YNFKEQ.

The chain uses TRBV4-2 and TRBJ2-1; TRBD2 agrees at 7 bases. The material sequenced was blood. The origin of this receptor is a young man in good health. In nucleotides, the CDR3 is TGTGCCAGCAACCCCGGATTCGGGGGGGAGCAGTTCTTC. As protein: CASNPGFGGEQFF.